This entry lists 18 T cell receptor beta chains sequenced from one sample in a study of T cell responses to AZD1222 COVID-19 vaccine. Measured with immunoSEQ multiplex PCR; TCRdb has only the in-frame clones, and not every one. The top ten hold approximately 5.4% of the sample, which has 150,000 or so clones, roughly 92% seen once. Source: peripheral blood, taken on day 0 of AZD1222 vaccination. Receptor source: an adult in good health.

The rearrangement joins TRBV7-8 to TRBJ1-5; D perhaps matches TRBD1 (6 bases). The CDR3 totals 15 residues. The germline V gene encodes CDR1 SGHVS and CDR2 FQNEAQ. Between the trimmed V and J ends, which lost 1 base and 7 bases, there was a span of 14 bases. The DNA of the CDR3 is TGTGCCAGCAGCTTAGTTATTGGGGGCGGGCAGCCCCAGCATTTT. This codes for CASSLVIGGGQPQHF.

The V and J genes are TRBV6-5 and TRBJ2-7; D remains ambiguous. The germline V gene has CDR1 MNHEY and CDR2 SVGAGI. The length of the CDR3 is 13 residues. V was cut by 0 bases and J by 2 bases, with 5 bases left in between. The CDR3 reads CASSYSTAYEQYF. CDR3 nucleotide sequence: TGTGCCAGCAGTTACTCAACGGCCTACGAGCAGTACTTC.

V and J are TRBV28 and TRBJ2-1; D unresolved. The V gene's germline CDR1 is MDHEN and CDR2 SYDVKM. The CDR3 covers 11 residues. The V end was cut by 2 bases, the J end by 15 bases, with 11 bases between. In DNA form, the CDR3 reads TGTGCCAGCAGTTTAGAGGATAAGGGGTTCTTC. It is translated as CASSLEDKGFF. The whole variable domain, filled in from reference TRBV28 and TRBJ2-1, reads DVKVTQSSRYLVKRTGEKVFLECVQDMDHENMFWYRQDPGLGLRLIYFSYDVKMKEKGDIPEGYSVSREKKERFSLILESASTNQTSMYLCASSLEDKGFFGPGTRLTVL.

The gene calls are TRBV5-6 and TRBJ1-1, with D maybe TRBD1 (5 bases). This CDR3 region has 15 residues. Germline assignment: CDR1 SGHDT and CDR2 YYEEEE. The V end was cut by 0 bases, the J end by 1 base, with 10 bases between. DNA for the CDR3: TGTGCCAGCAGCTTGGGATTAACAGGGAACACTGAAGCTTTCTTT. Translation: CASSLGLTGNTEAFF. The whole variable domain, filled in from reference TRBV5-6 and TRBJ1-1, reads DAGVTQSPTHLIKTRGQQVTLRCSPKSGHDTVSWYQQALGQGPQFIFQYYEEEERQRGNFPDRFSGHQFPNYSSELNVNALLLGDSALYLCASSLGLTGNTEAFFGQGTRLTVV.

V usage is TRBV7-9 and J usage is TRBJ2-3; D not resolved. V lost 3 bases and J 8 bases, leaving 12 bases between the germline ends. The CDR3 spans 13 residues. Looked up from germline, CDR1 is SEHNR and CDR2 is FQNEAQ (reference sequence). As DNA, the CDR3 is TGTGCCAGCAGCTTGGAGAATTTTGGTACGCAGTATTTT. Encoded protein: CASSLENFGTQYF.

The genes are TRBV27 and TRBJ2-7; no clear D gene. Deletions cut 2 bases from V and 4 bases from J, with 15 bases between. CDR1 and CDR2 from the germline V gene are MNHEY and SMNVEV (reference sequence). The CDR3 is 15 amino acids. The CDR3 DNA sequence: TGTGCCAGCAGTTTAGTAGGTATTGAGGCTTACGAGCAGTACTTC. Residues: CASSLVGIEAYEQYF.

To note about this clone: One end of the junction does not line up with germline, which may come from a read error. In nucleotides, the CDR3 is TGTGCCACCAGTGATCCCCCGGGACTAGCGGGAGGGCAAGGGACCCAGTACTTC. Translation gives CATSDPPGLAGGQGTQYF. This chain connects TRBV24-1 to TRBJ2-5; 16 bases are a match to TRBD2. Germline values: CDR1 KGHDR, CDR2 SFDVKD. The CDR3 totals 18 residues.

The chain uses TRBV27 and TRBJ1-6; tentative D call: TRBD1 (6 bases). Germline assignment: CDR1 MNHEY and CDR2 SMNVEV (reference sequence). The CDR3 contains 14 residues. Trimming took 3 bases from V and 10 from J, leaving 13 bases between them. The CDR3 here is CASSFIRGGSPLHF. CDR3 DNA: TGTGCCAGCAGTTTTATCAGGGGAGGCTCACCCCTCCACTTT.

The chain combines TRBV29-1 with TRBJ1-2; 7 positions agree with TRBD1. The V segment lost 3 bases and the J segment 2 bases; nucleotides outside the gene matches: 6. The CDR3 is made up of 14 amino acids. Looked up from germline, CDR1 is SQVTM and CDR2 is ANQGSEA. The CDR3 DNA reads as TGCAGCGTTGAGGGTAGGGGGCGAAACTATGGCTACACCTTC. It translates to CSVEGRGRNYGYTF.

The chain combines TRBV5-1 with TRBJ1-1; D not resolved. V lost 2 bases and J 1 base, leaving 6 bases between the germline ends. CDR1 and CDR2 (germline): SGHRS, YFSETQ. The length of the CDR3 is 13 residues. The CDR3 loop reads CASSFGENTEAFF. The CDR3 DNA is TGCGCCAGCAGCTTCGGGGAGAACACTGAAGCTTTCTTT.

The genes are TRBV7-2 and TRBJ1-2; possible D gene TRBD1, 6 bases. Germline V CDR1 and CDR2: SGHTA, FQGNSA. V shed 1 base and J shed 4 bases, with 10 bases lying between them. The CDR3 has 14 amino acids. The CDR3 region is CASSLDREGYGYTF. The CDR3 bases are TGTGCCAGCAGCTTAGACAGGGAAGGCTATGGCTACACCTTC.

V gene TRBV3-1 (or the pseudogene TRBV3-2) combines with J gene TRBJ1-4; TRBD1 is a possible D gene (5 bases). The CDR3 spans 16 residues. V lost 2 bases and J 5 bases, leaving 15 bases between the germline ends. CDR1 is LGHDT and CDR2 is YNNKEL in the germline V gene (reference sequence). As DNA, the CDR3 is TGTGCCAGCAGCCAATGGGCGGCGGGGGGGAATGAAAAACTGTTTTTT. This gives the protein CASSQWAAGGNEKLFF.

The V gene is TRBV5-1, the J gene TRBJ1-1; 8 positions agree with TRBD1. The CDR3 consists of 15 residues. V shed 3 bases, J shed 6 bases, and the junction held 10 bases outside the gene matches. Germline CDR1 SGHRS, CDR2 YFSETQ. The DNA for the CDR3 is TGCGCCAGCAGCTCTGGGACAGGTTTATTGTCTGAAGCTTTCTTT. This encodes CASSSGTGLLSEAFF.

The rearrangement links TRBV21-1 to TRBJ2-2; TRBD2 is the table's D call, not checked against the DNA. TRBV21-1 is given as a pseudogene. The CDR3 has 18 amino acids. DNA of the CDR3: TGTGCCAGCAGCAAAGTCCCGGTCGCTAGCGGGTTCTCCGGGGAGCTGTTTTTT. Translated: CASSKVPVASGFSGELFF.

V is TRBV7-8 and J is TRBJ2-7, with D perhaps being TRBD1 or TRBD2 (6 bases each). The V gene lost 8 bases and the J gene lost 3 bases, with 17 bases spanning the gap. The germline CDR1 and CDR2 sequences are SGHVS and FQNEAQ. The CDR3 runs to 14 residues. CDR3 amino acids: CASRRGGGNYEQYF. In DNA, the CDR3 is TGTGCCAGCCGCCGAGGGGGAGGAAACTACGAGCAGTACTTC.

The chain recombines TRBV7-9 with TRBJ2-7; TRBD1 aligns across 7 bases. Germline V CDR1 and CDR2: SEHNR, FQNEAQ (reference sequence). With 1 base clipped from V and 11 bases from J, the junction kept 5 bases outside the gene matches. CDR3 length: 12 residues. The CDR3: CASSLDARGKYF. The CDR3 DNA is TGTGCCAGCAGCTTAGATGCCAGGGGGAAGTACTTC.

This chain connects TRBV7-2 to TRBJ2-1; tentative D call: TRBD1 (5 bases). CDR3 length equals 15 residues. V was trimmed by 2 bases and J by 8 bases, leaving 16 bases between them. The germline V gene encodes CDR1 SGHTA and CDR2 FQGNSA. The CDR3 DNA reads TGTGCCAGCAGCTTACGCGAGACAGCCGTCGATGAGCAGTTCTTC. It translates to CASSLRETAVDEQFF.

This clone has more than one count but fewer than ten. The V call is TRBV7-2, the J call TRBJ2-7; tentative D call: TRBD1 (5 bases). CDR1 SGHTA and CDR2 FQGNSA come from the germline V gene. Trimming stripped 0 bases from V and 6 bases from J, with 15 bases between. CDR3 length: 15 amino acids. CDR3 bases: TGTGCCAGCAGCTTAGCGGGGCAAAGGATGGGCGAGCAGTACTTC. Translated: CASSLAGQRMGEQYF.